This T cell receptor beta chain was profiled in a study of human T cells and chemical hapten exposure. The time point is: patch test 3, about 24 weeks after DPC sensitization. Described treatment: therapeutic diphenylcyclopropenone sensitization with weekly scalp DPC. This clonotype was detected many times. Each CDR3 protein is one row after TCRdb ran MiXCR on the RACE reads. The sample yields about 120,000 distinct CDR3 sequences, about 10% seen once. CDR1 and CDR2 (germline): MDHEN, SYDVKM. V shed 6 bases, J shed 5 bases, and the junction held 8 bases outside the gene matches. This CDR3 is built from 15 residues.

The material sequenced was whole blood, taken in connection with sensitization to the hapten diphenylcyclopropenone (DPC). This TCR was sampled from a woman aged 50 to 60 with alopecia areata. Some clones in this sample may be carry-over from other donors' samples. The rearrangement links TRBV28 to TRBJ2-3; 10 nucleotides line up with TRBD1. CDR3 sequence: CASRGIGTGEDTQYF. The CDR3 nucleotides are TGTGCCAGCAGGGGTATAGGGACAGGGGAAGATACGCAGTATTTT.